This T cell receptor beta chain was identified during a study of PD-L1 blockade in urothelial cancer. Patients presented with locally advanced or metastatic urothelial carcinoma. The method was immunoSEQ multiplex PCR; TCRdb's version includes in-frame clones alone and lacks a portion of them. The sample consists of about 100,000 clones, 91% of them appearing once. J lost 7 bases, V lost 4 bases, and 7 bases had no gene match. The CDR3 is 14 residues long. Germline V gene sequence: CDR1 SGHVS, CDR2 FQNEAQ. This clone was picked up one time. The sample consisted of PBMCs, taken around atezolizumab (anti-PD-L1) treatment. The V call is TRBV7-8, the J call TRBJ1-1, with 9 nucleotides matching TRBD1. This TCR was sampled from a woman older than 75 with urothelial cancer. In DNA form, the CDR3 reads TGTGCCAGCAGCTCAAACAGGGGGCGCGTTGAAGCTTTCTTT. Amino acids: CASSSNRGRVEAFF.